These 31 T cell receptor beta chains were all obtained from the same sample, sequenced in a study of OX40 agonist ivuxolimab in advanced cancers. The data were produced by immunoSEQ multiplex PCR, yet TCRdb's version contains in-frame clones alone and is incomplete. The sample contains 20,000 to 30,000 clones, 65% to 85% of which appear only once. The source was CD4+ or CD8+ T cells sorted from blood, collected in a trial of the OX40 agonist ivuxolimab. Source of these receptors: an adult with an advanced solid tumor such as melanoma, head and neck, liver or kidney cancer.

This clone was observed once. The chain employs TRBV9 and TRBJ2-1; D possibly corresponds to TRBD2 (6 bases). This CDR3 region has 13 residues. Per germline, CDR1 SGDLS and CDR2 YYNGEE. V gave up 4 bases and J gave up 6 bases, with 11 bases separating them. The CDR3 DNA is TGTGCCAGCAGCAACGGGGGACCCAATGAGCAGTTCTTC. It yields the protein CASSNGGPNEQFF. Full variable domain (outside the CDR3, taken from reference TRBV9 and TRBJ2-1): DSGVTQTPKHLITATGQRVTLRCSPRSGDLSVYWYQQSLDQGLQFLIQYYNGEERAKGNILERFSAQQFPDLHSELNLSSLELGDSALYFCASSNGGPNEQFFGPGTRLTVL.

This rearrangement joins TRBV19 to TRBJ2-3; 9 bases map to TRBD1. The CDR3 extends over 16 amino acids. Germline V CDR1 and CDR2: LNHDA, SQIVND (reference sequence). V trimming: 4 bases; J trimming: 0 bases; junction bases outside the gene matches: 5. As DNA, the CDR3 is TGTGCCAGTAGTAGACCGGGACAGGGAAGCACAGATACGCAGTATTTT. Protein sequence: CASSRPGQGSTDTQYF.

The CDR3 region is CASSWRKDCKDEQFF. The CDR3 region has the DNA TGCGCCAGCAGTTGGAGGAAGGACTGCAAAGATGAGCAGTTCTTC. The J gene is TRBJ2-1, the V gene TRBV23-1; possibly TRBD2 for D (5 bases). TRBV23-1 is noted as an ORF with a role that remains uncertain. Trimming pared 5 bases from V and 8 bases from J, leaving 19 bases between. CDR3 length: 15 amino acids.

Only one count was recorded for this clone. The chain joins TRBV4-2 to TRBJ2-5; D may be TRBD2 (5 bases). Trimming shortened V by 5 bases and J by 1 base, and 20 bases separated the two germline ends. This CDR3 spans 17 amino acids. Germline-derived CDR1 and CDR2 are LGHNA and YNFKEQ. CDR3 region: CASSLAVSEPPQETQYF. CDR3 bases: TGTGCCAGCAGCTTGGCGGTTAGCGAACCACCCCAAGAGACCCAGTACTTC.

The rearrangement links TRBV27 to TRBJ1-1, with unresolved D. V was shortened by 4 bases and J by 3 bases, with 18 bases between the two germline ends. Germline V CDR1 and CDR2: MNHEY, SMNVEV (reference sequence). The CDR3 loop spans 16 amino acids. The CDR3 sequence is CASSYRIPERDTEAFF. DNA for the CDR3: TGTGCCAGCAGTTATCGGATACCCGAGAGGGACACTGAAGCTTTCTTT.

The V gene is TRBV20-1, the J gene TRBJ2-1; D is tentatively TRBD1 or TRBD2 (5 bases each). CDR1 and CDR2 from the germline V gene are DFQATT and SNEGSKA (reference sequence). The length of the CDR3 is 11 residues. CDR3 bases: TGCAGACCCCAGGGACCCAATGAGCAGTTCTTC. It yields the protein CRPQGPNEQFF.

The chain joins TRBV10-2 to TRBJ1-2, with unresolved D. V lost 0 bases, J lost 2 bases, and 22 bases lay in between. The CDR3 runs 19 residues. Germline CDR1 and CDR2: WSHSY and SAAADI. The DNA for the CDR3 is TGCGCCAGCAGTGAGTCGGTGTGGCCAGGCAAGGGCCAAAACTATGGCTACACCTTC. As protein: CASSESVWPGKGQNYGYTF.

The chain uses TRBV6-4 and TRBJ2-3; 8 bases agree with TRBD2. The V gene end was trimmed by 3 bases and the J gene end by 1 base; junction bases not matched to a gene: 0. The CDR3 covers 14 residues. Germline CDR1 MRHNA, CDR2 SNTAGT. Here the CDR3 DNA reads TGTGCCAGCAGTGAGCGGGGGGGCACAGATACGCAGTATTTT. Translating it yields CASSERGGTDTQYF.

This sequence joins TRBV6-1 and TRBJ2-7; no firm D call. CDR3 length: 13 amino acids. V was cut by 2 bases and J by 4 bases, with 9 bases left in between. The germline V gene encodes CDR1 MNHNS and CDR2 SASEGT. The CDR3 spells CASSEFWVYEQYF. CDR3 nucleotide sequence: TGTGCCAGCAGTGAATTTTGGGTGTACGAGCAGTACTTC.

The rearrangement uses TRBV9 and TRBJ2-7; 8 bases are shared with TRBD1. V lost 5 bases and J lost 6; bases outside the gene matches: 4. Germline CDR1 SGDLS, CDR2 YYNGEE. This CDR3 spans 12 amino acids. The CDR3 is CASSRGQGEQYF. CDR3 bases: TGTGCCAGCAGTCGAGGACAGGGCGAGCAGTACTTC.

The rearrangement joins TRBV15 to TRBJ1-6, with a possible D match to TRBD1 (5 bases). V was pared by 0 bases and J by 7 bases, with 16 bases between. The CDR3 runs 17 residues. CDR1 is LNHNV, CDR2 YYDKDF, per germline (reference sequence). This chain's CDR3 is CATSRDVTGDRNSPLHF. Written as DNA, the CDR3 is TGTGCCACCAGCAGAGATGTAACGGGGGATAGGAATTCACCCCTCCACTTT.

The chain is built from TRBV14 and TRBJ2-1; perhaps TRBD2 as D (6 bases). The CDR3 loop spans 15 amino acids. CDR1 is SGHDN, CDR2 FVKESK, per germline. V dropped 4 bases and J dropped 7 bases, with 17 bases sitting between them. The CDR3, as DNA: TGTGCCAGCAGCCTAGAGTACGGGGGTTGGAATGAGCAGTTCTTC. Translating gives CASSLEYGGWNEQFF.

The CDR3 DNA is TGTGCCAGCAGCTTAGTTGTGGGTTACAATGAGCAGTTCTTC. Its translation: CASSLVVGYNEQFF. The gene calls are TRBV13 and TRBJ2-1; no clear D gene. The V gene's germline CDR1 is PRHDT and CDR2 FYEKMQ (reference sequence). The CDR3 extends over 14 amino acids. With 1 base removed from V and 4 bases from J, the gap between germline ends came to 8 bases.

The chain has TRBV4-1 and TRBJ2-5; D may be TRBD2 (7 bases). The DNA end favors TRBJ2-7, so the J call may be wrong. The germline V gene has CDR1 MGHRA and CDR2 YSYEKL. There are 14 residues in the CDR3. In DNA form, the CDR3 reads TGCGCCAGCAGCCAAGACGGGGGGCGCGACGAGCAGTACTTC. Amino acid sequence: CASSQDGGRDEQYF.

The chain carries TRBV11-2 and TRBJ2-7, with a tentative D call TRBD1 (5 bases). The length of the CDR3 is 15 residues. Germline V gene lookup returns CDR1 SGHAT and CDR2 FQNNGV. V was clipped by 0 bases and J by 0 bases, with 9 bases between them. The CDR3, as DNA: TGTGCCAGCAGCTTAGATCAGGGTCACTCCTACGAGCAGTACTTC. It translates to CASSLDQGHSYEQYF.

The sample holds a few counts of this clone. The J gene is TRBJ1-2, the V gene TRBV19; D is perhaps TRBD1 (5 bases). Trimming removed 6 bases from V and 5 bases from J, with 16 bases in between. The V gene's germline CDR1 is LNHDA and CDR2 SQIVND (reference sequence). This CDR3 has 14 amino acids. CDR3 residues: CASSLTESAYGYTF. Here the CDR3 DNA reads TGTGCCAGTAGCCTGACAGAATCGGCGTATGGCTACACCTTC.

A remark on this clone: The sample holds other DNA sequences that translate to the same CDR3. This chain connects TRBV6-5 to TRBJ2-3, with TRBD1 matching over 10 bases. V dropped 1 base and J dropped 6; count of bases not matched to a gene: 4. The CDR3 length is 15 residues. The germline V gene has CDR1 MNHEY and CDR2 SVGAGI. The CDR3 reads CASSYFGQGGDTQYF. The CDR3 nucleotides read TGTGCCAGCAGTTACTTCGGACAGGGGGGCGATACGCAGTATTTT.

This sequence joins TRBV9 and TRBJ1-2; 9 positions agree with TRBD1. The CDR3 is 14 amino acids. The germline V gene encodes CDR1 SGDLS and CDR2 YYNGEE. V lost 3 bases and J lost 7; bases outside the gene matches: 7. The chain's CDR3 is CASSAGQGPSGYTF. In DNA, the CDR3 is TGTGCCAGCAGCGCGGGACAGGGTCCCTCTGGCTACACCTTC.

The chain recombines TRBV10-2 with TRBJ2-5, with TRBD2 as a possible D gene (5 bases). Germline V gene data show CDR1 as WSHSY and CDR2 as SAAADI. Between the trimmed V and J ends, which lost 6 bases and 4 bases, there was a span of 18 bases. CDR3 length equals 15 residues. This chain's CDR3 is CASSSGLLGRETQYF. CDR3 bases: TGCGCCAGCAGCTCGGGGTTGTTAGGGCGAGAGACCCAGTACTTC.

This clone appeared a few times. The V and J genes are TRBV10-2 and TRBJ1-5; no firm D call. Trimming stripped 0 bases from V and 9 bases from J, with 6 bases between. Per germline, CDR1 WSHSY and CDR2 SAAADI. The CDR3 sequence is 12 residues long. Here the CDR3 DNA reads TGCGCCAGCAGTGAGTCCCGGGCGCCCCAGCATTTT. This sequence encodes CASSESRAPQHF.

The J gene is TRBJ2-2, the V gene TRBV4-1, with a possible D match to TRBD2 (5 bases). This CDR3 region has 13 residues. The germline V gene encodes CDR1 MGHRA and CDR2 YSYEKL. V was cut by 7 bases and J by 7 bases, with 13 bases left in between. The CDR3: CASTGFKGGELFF. The CDR3 DNA sequence: TGCGCCAGCACGGGGTTTAAGGGCGGGGAGCTGTTTTTT.

The chain combines TRBV6-5 with TRBJ2-1; 12 bases agree with TRBD2. The germline CDR1 and CDR2 sequences are MNHEY and SVGAGI. This CDR3 has 15 residues. The V and J ends lost 5 bases and 4 bases, in that order; junction bases with no gene match: 3. The CDR3 protein is CASSQLAGGYNEQFF. The CDR3, as DNA: TGTGCCAGCAGTCAACTAGCGGGGGGTTACAATGAGCAGTTCTTC.

The V gene is TRBV4-3, the J gene TRBJ1-4; tentatively, D is TRBD1 (6 bases). This CDR3 contains 15 residues. V gave up 0 bases and J gave up 5 bases, with 10 bases separating them. Germline values: CDR1 LGHNA, CDR2 YSLEER. The CDR3: CASSQEGQVNEKLFF. DNA for the CDR3: TGCGCCAGCAGCCAAGAGGGACAAGTAAATGAAAAACTGTTTTTT.

This chain joins TRBV4-3 and TRBJ2-1; D unclear. The CDR3 has 16 amino acids. V lost 1 base, J lost 10 bases, and 20 bases lay in between. The V gene's germline CDR1 is LGHNA and CDR2 YSLEER. CDR3 protein: CASSQVIQVAVDEQFF. The CDR3 DNA reads as TGCGCCAGCAGCCAAGTGATTCAGGTGGCCGTTGACGAGCAGTTCTTC.

The chain links TRBV9 to TRBJ2-3, with a weak D call TRBD2 (6 bases). CDR1 SGDLS and CDR2 YYNGEE come from the germline V gene. V was trimmed by 0 bases and J by 0 bases, leaving 8 bases between them. The CDR3 is made up of 15 amino acids. The CDR3 sequence is CASSVGGVSTDTQYF. The CDR3 nucleotides are TGTGCCAGCAGCGTAGGGGGGGTTAGCACAGATACGCAGTATTTT. The full variable domain, with the rest looked up from reference TRBV9 and TRBJ2-3, is DSGVTQTPKHLITATGQRVTLRCSPRSGDLSVYWYQQSLDQGLQFLIQYYNGEERAKGNILERFSAQQFPDLHSELNLSSLELGDSALYFCASSVGGVSTDTQYFGPGTRLTVL.

The gene calls are TRBV7-9 and TRBJ1-5; 7 bases align to TRBD1. The junction had 2 bases not matched to a gene; V was cut back by 5 bases and J by 7 bases. The CDR3 is 12 amino acids. CDR1 and CDR2 (germline): SEHNR, FQNEAQ (reference sequence). CDR3: CASSRQGQPQHF. DNA for the CDR3: TGTGCCAGCAGCCGACAGGGCCAGCCCCAGCATTTT.

The chain combines TRBV5-5 with TRBJ1-2; D not certain. The CDR3 has 13 amino acids. V was cut by 4 bases and J by 4 bases, with 11 bases left in between. CDR1 SGHKS and CDR2 YYEKEE come from the germline V gene (reference sequence). CDR3 protein: CASSPRVAYGYTF. CDR3 in DNA: TGTGCCAGCAGCCCCCGGGTAGCCTATGGCTACACCTTC.

The chain carries TRBV2 and TRBJ2-1, with 8 bases identical to TRBD2. The V gene end was trimmed by 11 bases and the J gene end by 7 bases; junction bases not matched to a gene: 13. There are 14 residues in the CDR3. Germline-derived CDR1 and CDR2 are SNHLY and FYNNEI. CDR3 sequence: CAARGGPLSNEQFF. As DNA, the CDR3 is TGTGCCGCCCGGGGGGGCCCCCTCTCAAATGAGCAGTTCTTC.

V is TRBV29-1 and J is TRBJ1-2; D call uncertain. The CDR3 has 12 amino acids. V lost 7 bases, J lost 0 bases, and 9 bases lay in between. The germline CDR1 and CDR2 sequences are SQVTM and ANQGSEA. CDR3 amino acids: CSGGRANYGYTF. The CDR3 DNA follows: TGCAGCGGCGGGAGAGCTAACTATGGCTACACCTTC.

The table lists this clone with a count of one. The chain couples TRBV4-1 to TRBJ2-5; possible D gene TRBD1, 5 bases. This CDR3 contains 15 residues. Germline values: CDR1 MGHRA, CDR2 YSYEKL. V lost 0 bases to trimming and J lost 1 base, with 9 bases between them. For the CDR3, the DNA is TGCGCCAGCAGCCAAGAAGGGGCGACCCAAGAGACCCAGTACTTC. Amino acids: CASSQEGATQETQYF.

The sample holds a few counts of this clone. The V call is TRBV2, the J call TRBJ1-1; 8 nucleotides agree with TRBD1. Germline V lookup: CDR1 SNHLY, CDR2 FYNNEI. The CDR3 consists of 13 residues. Unmatched junction bases numbered 4, after V lost 6 bases and J lost 4 bases. The CDR3 bases are TGTGCCAGCAGGGAACAGGGGGGCACTGAAGCTTTCTTT. Residues: CASREQGGTEAFF. The full variable domain, with the rest looked up from reference TRBV2 and TRBJ1-1, is EPEVTQTPSHQVTQMGQEVILRCVPISNHLYFYWYRQILGQKVEFLVSFYNNEISEKSEIFDDQFSVERPDGSNFTLKIRSTKLEDSAMYFCASREQGGTEAFFGQGTRLTVV.